The 3 T cell receptor beta chains given below trace back to one sample, sequenced in a study of response to subunit inactivated influenza vaccine. In TCRdb, the RT-PCR reads were re-called with MiXCR into one record per CDR3 protein. The sample lists 150,000 to 200,000 distinct CDR3 sequences; nearly 9.5% were seen once. The source material was non-naive T cells sorted from PBMCs, sampled on the day of vaccination. The origin of the receptors is a man between 50 and 59 years old who received an inactivated influenza vaccine.

At least ten counts were recorded for this clonotype. The rearrangement links TRBV5-5 to TRBJ1-2; D uncertain. V dropped 0 bases and J dropped 4 bases, with 7 bases sitting between them. This CDR3 has 13 amino acids. CDR1 SGHKS and CDR2 YYEKEE come from the germline V gene (reference sequence). CDR3 in DNA: TGTGCCAGCAGCTTGGACGGCGGCTATGGCTACACCTTC. Amino acid sequence: CASSLDGGYGYTF.

This clonotype appeared a few times. The chain couples TRBV7-6 to TRBJ2-7; D ambiguous. The CDR3 is 15 amino acids. CDR1 is SGHVS, CDR2 FNYEAQ, per germline. V was cut by 2 bases and J by 0 bases, with 11 bases left in between. This CDR3 is CASSLFSGSSYEQYF. The CDR3 DNA sequence: TGTGCCAGCAGCTTATTTTCAGGCAGCTCCTACGAGCAGTACTTC.

This clonotype was detected many times. The chain joins TRBV4-1 to TRBJ1-5; the D is unclear. The CDR3 length is 14 residues. Trimming cost V 0 bases and J 3 bases, with 6 bases left between them. Germline V CDR1 and CDR2: MGHRA, YSYEKL. CDR3 sequence: CASSQDQINQPQHF. The CDR3, as DNA: TGCGCCAGCAGCCAAGATCAAATCAATCAGCCCCAGCATTTT.